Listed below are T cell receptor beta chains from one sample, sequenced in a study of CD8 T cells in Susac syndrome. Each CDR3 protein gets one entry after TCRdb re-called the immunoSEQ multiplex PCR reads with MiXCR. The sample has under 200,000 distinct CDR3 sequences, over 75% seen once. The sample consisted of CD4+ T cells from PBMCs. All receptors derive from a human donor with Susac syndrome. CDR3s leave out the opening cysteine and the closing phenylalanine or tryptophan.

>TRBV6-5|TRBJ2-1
ASSYSPGTSYNEQF
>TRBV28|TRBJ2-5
ASSVPTGKETQY
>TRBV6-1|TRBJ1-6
ASREDRGSPLH
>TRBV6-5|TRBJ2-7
ASSYSSIRAAYEQY
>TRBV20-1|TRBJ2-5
SAPSPLVWETQY
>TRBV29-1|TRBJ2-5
SVPDRLLDETQY
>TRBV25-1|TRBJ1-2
ASSDSFYGYT
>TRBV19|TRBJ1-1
ASSIDVPGHSLNTEAF
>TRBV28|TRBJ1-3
ASSLNWPGNTIY
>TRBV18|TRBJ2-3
ASSSGVRITDTQY
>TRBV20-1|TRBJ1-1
SAPDRGDFTEAF
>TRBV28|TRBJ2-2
ASSLSVGELF
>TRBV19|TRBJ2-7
ASSINGRAAGEQY
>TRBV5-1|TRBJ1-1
ASSPKAENTEAF
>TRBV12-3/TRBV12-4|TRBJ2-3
ASSSTADTQY
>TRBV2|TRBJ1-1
ASSELGSIFSEAF
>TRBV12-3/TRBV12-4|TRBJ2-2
ASNQGGNTGELF
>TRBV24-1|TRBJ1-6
ATSGGGQVESPLH
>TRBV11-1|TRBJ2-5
ASSLGASGGQETQY
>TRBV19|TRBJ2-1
ASGQGFEEQF
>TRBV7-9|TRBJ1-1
ASSLDGTGSTEAF
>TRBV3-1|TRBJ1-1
ASSQDPGMEAF
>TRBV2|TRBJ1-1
ASSERAISFTEAF
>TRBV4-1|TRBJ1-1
ASSQDPKARAEAF
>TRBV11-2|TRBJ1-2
ASSLGRQAGGYT
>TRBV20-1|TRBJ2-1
SAAYGTSNEQF
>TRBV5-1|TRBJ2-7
ASSPPSSGPTYEQY
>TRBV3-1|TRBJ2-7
ASSPELAGVGYEQY
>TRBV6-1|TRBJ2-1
ASSGGLAGGNNEQF
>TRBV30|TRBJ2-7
AWSIPGHSAYEQY
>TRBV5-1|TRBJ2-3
ASNQDSYRTDTQY
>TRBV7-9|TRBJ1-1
ASNFIQGRNTEAF
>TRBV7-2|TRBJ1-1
ASSLERGYTEAF
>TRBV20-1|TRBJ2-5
SATGLVETQY
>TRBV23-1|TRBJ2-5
ASSQSTGQETQY
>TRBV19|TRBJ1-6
ASSYEGSEPLH
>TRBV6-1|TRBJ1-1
ASSGSTGKWGTEAF
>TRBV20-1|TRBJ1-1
SAPAAGSQGEAF
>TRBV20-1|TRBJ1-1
SARRQGAEAF
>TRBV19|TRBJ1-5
ASSIASGAREPQH
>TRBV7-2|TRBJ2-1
ASSFNMGTYYNEQF
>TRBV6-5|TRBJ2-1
ASSYYRSGGVYNEQF
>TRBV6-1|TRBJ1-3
ASSNEGASEGNTIY